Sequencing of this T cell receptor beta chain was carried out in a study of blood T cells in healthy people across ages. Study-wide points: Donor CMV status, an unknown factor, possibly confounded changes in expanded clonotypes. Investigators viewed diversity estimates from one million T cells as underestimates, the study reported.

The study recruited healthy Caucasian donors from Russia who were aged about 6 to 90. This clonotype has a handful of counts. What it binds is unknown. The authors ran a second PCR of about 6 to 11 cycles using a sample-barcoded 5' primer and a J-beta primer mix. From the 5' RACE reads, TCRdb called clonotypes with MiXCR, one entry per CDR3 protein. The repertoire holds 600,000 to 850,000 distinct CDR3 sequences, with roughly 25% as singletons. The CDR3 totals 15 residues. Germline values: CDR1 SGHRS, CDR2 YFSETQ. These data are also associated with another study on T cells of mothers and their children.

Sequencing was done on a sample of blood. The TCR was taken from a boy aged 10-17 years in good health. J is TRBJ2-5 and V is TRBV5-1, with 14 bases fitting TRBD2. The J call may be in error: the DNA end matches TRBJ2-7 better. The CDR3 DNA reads TGCGCCAGCAGCGGACTAGCGGGGGGTACCTACGAGCAGTACTTC. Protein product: CASSGLAGGTYEQYF.